This is a list of T cell receptor beta chains from one sample in a study of T cell responses to AZD1222 COVID-19 vaccine. The method was immunoSEQ multiplex PCR; TCRdb's version includes in-frame clones alone and lacks a portion of them. The sample consists of roughly 180,000 clones, about nine tenths of them appearing once. This specimen was peripheral blood, taken on day 0 of AZD1222 vaccination. The receptor set was obtained from an adult in good health. The CDR3 runs from the conserved cysteine through the conserved F or W. A D gene is named only where the DNA matches it firmly. Clone size is given for some rows only: seen once, a few or many times, or a class if the clone is expanded.

CDR3 | DNA | D | V | size | J
CASSLKTPVVGTDTQYF | TGTGCCAGTAGTCTTAAGACCCCGGTGGTTGGCACAGATACGCAGTATTTT | . | TRBV19 | . | TRBJ2-3
CASSLGGSRYEQYF | TGTGCCAGCAGCTTAGGCGGGAGTAGGTACGAGCAGTACTTC | TRBD2 | TRBV7-9 | . | TRBJ2-7
CASSLGGRGNTIYF | TGTGCCAGCAGCTTAGGCGGCAGGGGAAACACCATATATTTT | . | TRBV7-8 | . | TRBJ1-3
CASSLSGTINNSPLHF | TGTGCCAGCAGCTTGTCCGGGACAATCAATAATTCACCCCTCCACTTT | . | TRBV7-9 | . | TRBJ1-6
CASSVNLNTEAFF | TGTGCCAGTAGTGTTAATTTGAACACTGAAGCTTTCTTT | . | TRBV19 | few | TRBJ1-1
CASSRGHQPQHF | TGTGCCAGCAGTAGGGGGCATCAGCCCCAGCATTTT | TRBD1 | TRBV28 | . | TRBJ1-5
CASSLDLAGGPGSDTQYF | TGTGCCAGCAGCTTAGACCTAGCGGGGGGGCCGGGTTCAGATACGCAGTATTTT | TRBD2 | TRBV7-2 | . | TRBJ2-3
CAWGAQGGNEQFF | TGTGCCTGGGGGGCTCAAGGGGGCAATGAGCAGTTCTTC | . | TRBV30 | . | TRBJ2-1
CASSLGQGGNSPLHF | TGTGCCAGCAGCTTGGGGCAAGGAGGGAATTCACCCCTCCACTTT | . | TRBV5-4 | once | TRBJ1-6
CASSPDGHTYEQYF | TGCGCCAGCAGCCCGGACGGCCATACCTACGAGCAGTACTTC | . | TRBV5-1 | . | TRBJ2-7
CASSAPTGKIDQPQHF | TGTGCCAGTAGTGCTCCGACAGGGAAAATCGATCAGCCCCAGCATTTT | TRBD1 | TRBV19 | . | TRBJ1-5
CASSPRVGNTEAFF | TGCGCCAGCAGCCCCCGGGTGGGGAACACTGAAGCTTTCTTT | . | TRBV5-1 | once | TRBJ1-1
CASSSSADHNSPLHF | TGTGCCAGCAGTTCGTCAGCAGATCATAATTCACCCCTCCACTTT | . | TRBV6-5 | . | TRBJ1-6
CASSLADRGAGYTF | TGTGCCAGCAGCTTAGCGGACAGGGGGGCTGGCTACACCTTC | TRBD1 | TRBV7-8 | . | TRBJ1-2
CASSQVTGTPLHEQFF | TGTGCCAGCAGCCAGGTAACCGGGACCCCACTCCATGAGCAGTTCTTC | . | TRBV14 | . | TRBJ2-1
CASSPKEEENQPQHF | TGTGCCAGCAGCCCTAAGGAGGAGGAGAATCAGCCCCAGCATTTT | . | TRBV7-3 | . | TRBJ1-5
CASSRRNSPLHF | TGTGCCAGCAGCAGAAGAAATTCACCCCTCCACTTT | . | TRBV5-6 | . | TRBJ1-6
CASSTGQGAGETQYF | TGTGCCAGTAGTACCGGACAGGGGGCAGGGGAGACCCAGTACTTC | TRBD1 | TRBV19 | . | TRBJ2-5
CASSLSYNQPQHF | TGTGCCAGCAGCTTAAGTTACAATCAGCCCCAGCATTTT | . | TRBV7-9 | . | TRBJ1-5
CASSLSTGGNQPQHF | TGCGCCAGCAGCTTGTCAACAGGGGGCAATCAGCCCCAGCATTTT | TRBD1 | TRBV5-1 | few | TRBJ1-5
CSVEGTGGGGTEAFF | TGCAGCGTTGAAGGGACAGGGGGCGGTGGGACTGAAGCTTTCTTT | TRBD1 | TRBV29-1 | . | TRBJ1-1
CASSLSFRGTGLGYEQYF | TGTGCCAGCAGCTTGTCATTCCGGGGGACAGGGCTGGGCTACGAGCAGTACTTC | TRBD1 | TRBV5-6 | . | TRBJ2-7
CASRHRNSPLHF | TGTGCCAGTAGACACAGAAATTCACCCCTCCACTTT | . | TRBV19 | . | TRBJ1-6
CASSLAYGEDTEAFF | TGTGCCAGCAGCTTAGCCTACGGGGAGGACACTGAAGCTTTCTTT | . | TRBV11-2 | . | TRBJ1-1
CASQPFRGVTDTQYF | TGTGCCAGCCAGCCCTTTAGAGGGGTCACAGATACGCAGTATTTT | . | TRBV19 | . | TRBJ2-3
CASSQAPLSSYNSPLHF | TGCGCCAGCAGCCAAGCCCCACTGAGCTCCTATAATTCACCCCTCCACTTT | . | TRBV4-1 | . | TRBJ1-6
CASSITGGRGSYEQYF | TGTGCCAGTAGTATCACGGGGGGAAGGGGCTCCTACGAGCAGTACTTC | TRBD2 | TRBV19 | . | TRBJ2-7
CASSERDSFLSGNTIYF | TGTGCCAGCAGCGAACGGGACAGCTTCCTCTCTGGAAACACCATATATTTT | TRBD1 | TRBV9 | . | TRBJ1-3
CASSQDFGGQITVGF | TGCGCCAGCAGCCAAGATTTTGGGGGACAGATTACGGTCGGCTTT | TRBD1 | TRBV4-3 | . | TRBJ1-1
CASSAPAGTSGGILTDTQYF | TGTGCCAGTAGCGCACCTGCCGGGACTAGCGGGGGTATCCTCACAGATACGCAGTATTTT | TRBD2 | TRBV19 | . | TRBJ2-3
CAWRDQGEQFF | TGTGCCTGGAGGGATCAGGGGGAGCAGTTCTTC | . | TRBV30 | once | TRBJ2-1
CASSGQYVTDTQYF | TGTGCCAGCAGCGGACAGTATGTCACAGATACGCAGTATTTT | . | TRBV6-2/TRBV6-3 | few | TRBJ2-3
CASSSRSGITEAFF | TGTGCCAGCAGCTCCCGCTCAGGTATAACTGAAGCTTTCTTT | . | TRBV13 | . | TRBJ1-1
CASSLYRGSAGELFF | TGTGCCAGTAGTCTATACAGGGGATCGGCCGGGGAGCTGTTTTTT | TRBD1 | TRBV19 | . | TRBJ2-2
CASSYGQGLNYGYTF | TGTGCCAGCAGTTATGGGCAGGGGCTTAACTATGGCTACACCTTC | . | TRBV6-5 | . | TRBJ1-2
CASSSQTPNQKQGPYNQPQHF | TGCGCCAGCAGCTCGCAAACCCCCAATCAGAAACAAGGCCCTTACAATCAGCCCCAGCATTTT | . | TRBV5-1 | . | TRBJ1-5
CASSSPRQGRMTQYF | TGTGCCAGCAGCTCGCCTCGACAGGGTCGGATGACCCAGTACTTC | TRBD1 | TRBV11-2 | . | TRBJ2-5
CASRPGQNNYGYTF | TGTGCCAGCAGGCCGGGACAGAATAACTATGGCTACACCTTC | TRBD1 | TRBV6-4 | . | TRBJ1-2
CATSRDRRYEQFF | TGTGCCACCAGCAGAGATCGACGGTATGAGCAGTTCTTC | . | TRBV15 | . | TRBJ2-1
CASSQGLAGVGGYEQYF | TGTGCCAGCAGCCAGGGTCTAGCGGGAGTAGGGGGATACGAGCAGTACTTC | TRBD2 | TRBV3-1/TRBV3-2 | . | TRBJ2-7
CASSPLAGGEYEQYF | TGTGCCAGCAGCCCCTTAGCGGGGGGGGAATACGAGCAGTACTTC | TRBD2 | TRBV3-1/TRBV3-2 | . | TRBJ2-7
CASSSPRWLGLAQETQYF | TGTGCCAGCAGCTCTCCGAGGTGGCTGGGACTAGCGCAAGAGACCCAGTACTTC | TRBD2 | TRBV28 | . | TRBJ2-5
CASVGLNEQFF | TGTGCCAGCGTGGGCCTGAATGAGCAGTTCTTC | . | TRBV28 | . | TRBJ2-1
CASSSIMGAGYTF | TGTGCCAGCAGTAGTATCATGGGGGCTGGCTACACCTTC | . | TRBV28 | . | TRBJ1-2
CASSLIQNFPGELFF | TGTGCCAGCAGTTTAATACAGAATTTTCCCGGGGAGCTGTTTTTT | . | TRBV27 | few | TRBJ2-2
CASSAGDTTYNEQFF | TGCGCCAGCAGCGCGGGGGACACCACCTACAATGAGCAGTTCTTC | . | TRBV5-1 | . | TRBJ2-1